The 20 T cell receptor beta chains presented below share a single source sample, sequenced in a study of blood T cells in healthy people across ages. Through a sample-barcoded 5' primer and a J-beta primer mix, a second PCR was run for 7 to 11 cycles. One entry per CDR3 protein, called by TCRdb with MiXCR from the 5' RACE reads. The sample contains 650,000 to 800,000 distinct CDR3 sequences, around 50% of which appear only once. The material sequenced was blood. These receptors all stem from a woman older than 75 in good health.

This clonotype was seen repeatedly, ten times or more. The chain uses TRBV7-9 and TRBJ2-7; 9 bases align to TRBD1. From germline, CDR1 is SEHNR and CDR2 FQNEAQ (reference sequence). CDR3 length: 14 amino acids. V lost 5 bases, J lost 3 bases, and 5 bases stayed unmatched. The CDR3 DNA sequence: TGTGCCAGCAGCAGAGACAGGGGGGACTACGAGCAGTACTTC. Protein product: CASSRDRGDYEQYF.

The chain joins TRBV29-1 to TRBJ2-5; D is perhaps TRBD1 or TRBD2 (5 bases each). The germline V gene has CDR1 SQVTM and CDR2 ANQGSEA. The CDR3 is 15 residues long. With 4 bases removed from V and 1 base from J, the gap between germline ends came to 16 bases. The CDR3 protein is CSVAGLENIQETQYF. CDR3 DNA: TGCAGCGTTGCGGGGCTCGAAAATATCCAAGAGACCCAGTACTTC.

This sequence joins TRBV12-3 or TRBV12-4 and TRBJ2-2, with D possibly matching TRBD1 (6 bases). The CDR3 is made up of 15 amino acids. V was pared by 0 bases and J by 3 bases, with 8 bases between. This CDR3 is CASSLAQGYTGELFF. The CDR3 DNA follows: TGTGCCAGCAGTTTAGCGCAGGGGTACACCGGGGAGCTGTTTTTT.

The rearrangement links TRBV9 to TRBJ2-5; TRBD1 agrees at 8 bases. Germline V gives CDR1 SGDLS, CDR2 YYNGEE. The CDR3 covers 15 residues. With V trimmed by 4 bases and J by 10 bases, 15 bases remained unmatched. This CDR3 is CASSSGTGQQGIQYF. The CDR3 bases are TGTGCCAGCAGCTCTGGGACAGGACAACAAGGGATCCAGTACTTC.

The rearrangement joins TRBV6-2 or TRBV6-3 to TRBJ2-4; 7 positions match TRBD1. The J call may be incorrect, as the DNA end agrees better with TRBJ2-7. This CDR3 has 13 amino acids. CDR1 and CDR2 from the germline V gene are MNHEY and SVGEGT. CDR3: CASRRGGGYEQYF. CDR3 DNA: TGTGCCAGCAGGAGAGGGGGCGGCTACGAGCAGTACTTC.

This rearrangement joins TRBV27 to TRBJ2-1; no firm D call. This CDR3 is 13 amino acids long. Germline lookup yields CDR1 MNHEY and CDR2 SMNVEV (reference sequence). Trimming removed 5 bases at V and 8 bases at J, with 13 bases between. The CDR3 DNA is TGTGCCAGCAGTCCATCCCGCTTCTATGAGCAGTTCTTC. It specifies CASSPSRFYEQFF.

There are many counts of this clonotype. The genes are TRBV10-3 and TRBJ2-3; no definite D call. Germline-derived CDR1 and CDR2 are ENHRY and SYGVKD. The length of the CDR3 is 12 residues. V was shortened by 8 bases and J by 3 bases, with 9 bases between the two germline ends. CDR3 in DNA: TGTGCCATCGGACGACTTACAGATACGCAGTATTTT. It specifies CAIGRLTDTQYF.

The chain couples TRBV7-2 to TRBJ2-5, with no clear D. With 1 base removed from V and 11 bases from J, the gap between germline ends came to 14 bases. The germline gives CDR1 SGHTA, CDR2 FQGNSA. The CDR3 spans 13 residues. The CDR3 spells CASSLGFGDEQYF. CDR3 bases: TGTGCCAGCAGCTTAGGGTTTGGCGATGAGCAGTACTTC.

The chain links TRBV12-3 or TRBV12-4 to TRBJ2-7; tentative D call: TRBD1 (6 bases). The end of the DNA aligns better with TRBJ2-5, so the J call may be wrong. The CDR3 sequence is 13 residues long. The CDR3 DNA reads TGTGCCAGCAGATGCGGACAGTGGGGGACCCAGTACTTC. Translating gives CASRCGQWGTQYF.

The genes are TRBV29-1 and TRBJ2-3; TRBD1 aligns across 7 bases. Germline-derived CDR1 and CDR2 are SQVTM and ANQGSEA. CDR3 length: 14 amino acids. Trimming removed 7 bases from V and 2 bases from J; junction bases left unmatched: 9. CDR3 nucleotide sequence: TGCAGCGCGATCCCGGGACAGAACACAGATACGCAGTATTTT. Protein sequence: CSAIPGQNTDTQYF.

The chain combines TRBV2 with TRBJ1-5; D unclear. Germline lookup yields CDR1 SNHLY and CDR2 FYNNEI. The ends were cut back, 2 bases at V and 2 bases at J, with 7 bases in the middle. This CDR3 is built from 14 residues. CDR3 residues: CASSETAGNQPQHF. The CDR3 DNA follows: TGTGCCAGCAGTGAAACGGCAGGCAATCAGCCCCAGCATTTT.

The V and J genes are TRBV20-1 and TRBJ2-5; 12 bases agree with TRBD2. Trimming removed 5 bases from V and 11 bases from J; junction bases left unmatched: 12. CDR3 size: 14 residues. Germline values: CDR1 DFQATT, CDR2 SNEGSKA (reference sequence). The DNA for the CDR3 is TGCAGTGCTGAATCACGACTAGCGGGAGTTGAGCAGTACTTC. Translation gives CSAESRLAGVEQYF.

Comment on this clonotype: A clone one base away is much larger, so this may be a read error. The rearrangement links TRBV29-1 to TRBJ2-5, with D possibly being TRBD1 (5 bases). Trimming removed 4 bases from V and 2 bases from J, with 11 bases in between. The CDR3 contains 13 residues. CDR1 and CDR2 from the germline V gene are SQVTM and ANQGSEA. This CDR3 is CSVVCRVQETQYF. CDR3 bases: TGCAGCGTTGTGTGCAGGGTACAAGAGACCCAGTACTTC.

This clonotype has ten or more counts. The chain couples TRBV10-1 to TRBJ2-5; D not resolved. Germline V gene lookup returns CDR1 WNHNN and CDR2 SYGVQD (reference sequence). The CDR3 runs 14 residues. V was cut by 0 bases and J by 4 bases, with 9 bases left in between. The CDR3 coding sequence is TGCGCCAGCAGTGAGTCGACGGGCAGAGAGACCCAGTACTTC. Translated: CASSESTGRETQYF.

For the CDR3, the DNA is TGCAGTGCTAGAGACGTCCAAGGACTAGCGGGATTTGGTGAGCAGTTCTTC. As protein: CSARDVQGLAGFGEQFF. The chain uses TRBV20-1 and TRBJ2-1; 12 bases agree with TRBD2. The V gene end was trimmed by 0 bases and the J gene end by 9 bases; junction bases not matched to a gene: 12. The CDR3 is made up of 17 amino acids. Germline loops: CDR1 DFQATT, CDR2 SNEGSKA (reference sequence).

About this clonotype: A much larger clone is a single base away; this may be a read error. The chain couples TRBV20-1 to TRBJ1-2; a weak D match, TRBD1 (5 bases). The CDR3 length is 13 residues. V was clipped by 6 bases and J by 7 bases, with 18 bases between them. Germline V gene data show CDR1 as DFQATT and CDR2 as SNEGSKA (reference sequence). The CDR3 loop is CSAVPGPGCGYTF. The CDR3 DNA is TGCAGTGCAGTCCCGGGACCGGGCTGTGGCTACACCTTC.

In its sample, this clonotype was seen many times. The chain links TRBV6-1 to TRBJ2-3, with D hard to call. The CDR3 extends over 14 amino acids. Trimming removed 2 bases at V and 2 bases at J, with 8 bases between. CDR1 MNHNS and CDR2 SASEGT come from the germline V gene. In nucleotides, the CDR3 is TGTGCCAGCAGTGAAAGGCAGATCACAGATACGCAGTATTTT. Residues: CASSERQITDTQYF.

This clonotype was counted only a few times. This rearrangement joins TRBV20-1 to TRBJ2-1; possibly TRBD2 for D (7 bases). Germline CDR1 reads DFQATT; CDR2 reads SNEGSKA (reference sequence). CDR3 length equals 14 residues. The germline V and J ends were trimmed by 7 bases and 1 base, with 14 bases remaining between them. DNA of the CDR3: TGCAGTGAAAGGAGGGGGGGGTCCTACAATGAGCAGTTCTTC. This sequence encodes CSERRGGSYNEQFF.

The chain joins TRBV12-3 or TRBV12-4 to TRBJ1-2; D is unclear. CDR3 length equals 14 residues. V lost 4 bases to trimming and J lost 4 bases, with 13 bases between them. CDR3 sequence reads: CASSSTDGLYGYTF. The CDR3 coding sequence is TGTGCCAGCAGTTCCACAGACGGCCTCTATGGCTACACCTTC.

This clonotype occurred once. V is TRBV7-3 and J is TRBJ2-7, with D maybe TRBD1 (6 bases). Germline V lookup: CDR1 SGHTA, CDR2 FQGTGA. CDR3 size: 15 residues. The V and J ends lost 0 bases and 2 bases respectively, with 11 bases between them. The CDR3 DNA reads TGTGCCAGCAGCTTAACCTCAGGGGTAGCCTACGAGCAGTACTTC. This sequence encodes CASSLTSGVAYEQYF.